Given below is one TCR beta chain in context. The antigen is undetermined. This sample stems from a study of blood T cells in healthy people across ages. Background on the study: For every two T cells, template switching captured about one barcoded beta molecule.

The second PCR ran about 6 to 12 cycles with a sample-barcoded 5' primer and J-beta primers. TCRdb analysed the 5' RACE reads with MiXCR anew, one entry per CDR3 protein. This sample has around 1,900,000 distinct CDR3 sequences; more than 35% occur once, and the top ten carry 20% to 25%. Study-level findings and limits: A strong correlation was found between TCR beta diversity and the percentage of naive T cells. Versus aged donors, long-lived donors had higher diversity and more naive CD4+ cells.

Donors ranged from about 6 to 90 years old and were healthy Caucasians in Russia. V was trimmed by 3 bases and J by 5 bases, leaving 11 bases between them. CDR1 is LNHDA and CDR2 is SQIVND in the germline V gene (reference sequence). The CDR3 covers 14 residues. The rearrangement joins TRBV19 to TRBJ1-5; D is unclear. The sequence came from a human donor in good health. The sample comprised blood. The CDR3 region is CASSIGPGDQPQHF. The DNA of the CDR3 is TGTGCCAGTAGTATCGGGCCCGGGGATCAGCCCCAGCATTTT. The variable domain in full, with the rest retrieved from reference TRBV19 and TRBJ1-5, is DGGITQSPKYLFRKEGQNVTLSCEQNLNHDAMYWYRQDPGQGLRLIYYSQIVNDFQKGDIAEGYSVSREKKESFPLTVTSAQKNPTAFYLCASSIGPGDQPQHFGDGTRLSIL.